This record covers a single T cell receptor (beta chain). CDR1 and CDR2 (germline): KGHSY, FQNENV. The CDR3 is made up of 15 amino acids. V lost 0 bases to trimming and J lost 2 bases, with 8 bases between them. These data are taken from a study of T cells in Graves' hyperthyroidism and ophthalmopathy. The TCR beta CDR3 regions underwent amplification using RNA transcripts as the source. A first-round RT-PCR of the TCR CDR3 used the HTBI primer set. TCRdb fed the multiplex PCR reads into MiXCR, producing one record per CDR3 protein. The table includes about 360,000 distinct CDR3 sequences, 15% to 20% detected once. Diagnosis of hyperthyroidism was new in patients aged 18 to 65, and its duration was under 2 months.

The chain combines TRBV16 with TRBJ1-5; D is perhaps TRBD1 (5 bases). This receptor was obtained from a woman aged 18-35 years with Graves' hyperthyroidism. The sequencing input was blood. CDR3: CASSQSGDRNQPQHF. The CDR3 nucleotides read TGTGCCAGCAGCCAATCGGGGGATCGCAATCAGCCCCAGCATTTT.